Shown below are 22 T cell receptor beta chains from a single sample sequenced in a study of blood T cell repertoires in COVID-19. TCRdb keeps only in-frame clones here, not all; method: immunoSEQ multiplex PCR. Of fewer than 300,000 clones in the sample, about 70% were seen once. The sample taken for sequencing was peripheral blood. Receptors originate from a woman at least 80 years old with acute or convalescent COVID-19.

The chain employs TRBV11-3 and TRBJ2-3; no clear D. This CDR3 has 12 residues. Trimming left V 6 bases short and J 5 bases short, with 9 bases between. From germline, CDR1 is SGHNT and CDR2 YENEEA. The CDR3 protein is CASSSSVDTQYF. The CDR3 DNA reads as TGTGCCAGCAGTTCATCGGTAGATACGCAGTATTTT.

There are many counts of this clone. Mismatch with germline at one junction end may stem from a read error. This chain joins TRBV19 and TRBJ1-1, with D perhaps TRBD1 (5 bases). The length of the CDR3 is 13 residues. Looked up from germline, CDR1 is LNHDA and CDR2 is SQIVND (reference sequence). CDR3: CASSIDSTSWVVF. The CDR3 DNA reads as TGTGCCAGTAGTATCGACAGTACCTCTTGGGTGGTCTTT.

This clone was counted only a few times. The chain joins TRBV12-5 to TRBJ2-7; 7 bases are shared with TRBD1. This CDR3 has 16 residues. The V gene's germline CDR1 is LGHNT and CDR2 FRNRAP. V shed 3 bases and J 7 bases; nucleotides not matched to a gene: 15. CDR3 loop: CASGLGSGQRSEEQYF. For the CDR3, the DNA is TGTGCTAGTGGTTTAGGATCGGGACAGCGGTCGGAGGAGCAGTACTTC.

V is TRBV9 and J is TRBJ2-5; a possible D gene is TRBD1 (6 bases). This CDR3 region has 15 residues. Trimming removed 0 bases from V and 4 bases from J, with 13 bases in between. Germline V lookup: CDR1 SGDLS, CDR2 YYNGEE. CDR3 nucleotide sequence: TGTGCCAGCAGCGTAGGGGACACTAGTCCAGAGACCCAGTACTTC. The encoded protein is CASSVGDTSPETQYF.

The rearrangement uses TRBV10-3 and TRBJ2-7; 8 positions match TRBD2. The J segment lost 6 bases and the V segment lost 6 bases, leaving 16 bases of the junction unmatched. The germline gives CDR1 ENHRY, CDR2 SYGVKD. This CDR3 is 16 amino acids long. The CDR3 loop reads CAISDYYGLALGEQYF. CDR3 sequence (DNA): TGTGCCATCAGCGATTACTACGGACTAGCATTGGGCGAGCAGTACTTC.

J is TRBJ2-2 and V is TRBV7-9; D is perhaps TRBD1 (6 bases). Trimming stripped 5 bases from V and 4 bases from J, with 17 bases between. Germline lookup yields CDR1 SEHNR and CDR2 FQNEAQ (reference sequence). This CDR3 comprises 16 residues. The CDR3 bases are TGTGCCAGCAGCCCCGGGGTGGGGGCGTTCACCGGGGAGCTGTTTTTT. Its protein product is CASSPGVGAFTGELFF.

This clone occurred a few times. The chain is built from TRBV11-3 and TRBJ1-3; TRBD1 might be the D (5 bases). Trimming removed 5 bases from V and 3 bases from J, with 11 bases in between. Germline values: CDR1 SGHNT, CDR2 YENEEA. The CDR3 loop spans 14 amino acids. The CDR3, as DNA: TGTGCCAGCAGCACCGCGACAGTTGGAAACACCATATATTTT. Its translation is CASSTATVGNTIYF.

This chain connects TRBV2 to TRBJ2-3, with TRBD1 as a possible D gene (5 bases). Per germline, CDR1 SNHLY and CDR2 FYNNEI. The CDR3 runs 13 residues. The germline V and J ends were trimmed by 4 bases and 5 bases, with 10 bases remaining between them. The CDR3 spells CASSGGLGDTQYF. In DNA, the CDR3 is TGTGCCAGCAGTGGGGGCCTGGGAGATACGCAGTATTTT. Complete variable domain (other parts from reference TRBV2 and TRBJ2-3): EPEVTQTPSHQVTQMGQEVILRCVPISNHLYFYWYRQILGQKVEFLVSFYNNEISEKSEIFDDQFSVERPDGSNFTLKIRSTKLEDSAMYFCASSGGLGDTQYFGPGTRLTVL.

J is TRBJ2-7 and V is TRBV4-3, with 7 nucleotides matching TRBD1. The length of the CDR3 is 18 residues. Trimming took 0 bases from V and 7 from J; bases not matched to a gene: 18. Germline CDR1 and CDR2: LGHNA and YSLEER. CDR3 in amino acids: CASSQDYRGLPALGEQYF. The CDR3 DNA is TGCGCCAGCAGCCAAGATTACAGGGGATTACCGGCTCTGGGGGAGCAGTACTTC.

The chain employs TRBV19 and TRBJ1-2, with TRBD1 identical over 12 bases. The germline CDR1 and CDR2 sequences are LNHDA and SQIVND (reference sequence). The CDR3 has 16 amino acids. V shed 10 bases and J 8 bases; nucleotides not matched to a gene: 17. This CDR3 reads CATLGQGALGTIGYTF. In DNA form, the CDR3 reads TGTGCCACCTTGGGACAGGGGGCGCTCGGGACAATCGGCTACACCTTC.

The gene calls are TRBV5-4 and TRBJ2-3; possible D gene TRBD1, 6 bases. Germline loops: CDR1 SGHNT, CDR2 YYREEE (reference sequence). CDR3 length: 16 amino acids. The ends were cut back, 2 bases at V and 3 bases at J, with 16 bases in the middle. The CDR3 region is CASSFEGAQGTDTQYF. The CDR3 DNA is TGTGCCAGCAGCTTTGAGGGAGCTCAGGGGACAGATACGCAGTATTTT.

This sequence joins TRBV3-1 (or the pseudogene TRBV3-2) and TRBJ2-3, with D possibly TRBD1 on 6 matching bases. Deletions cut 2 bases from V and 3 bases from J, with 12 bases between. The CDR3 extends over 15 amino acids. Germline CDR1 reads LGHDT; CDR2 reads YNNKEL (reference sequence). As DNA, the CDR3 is TGTGCCAGCAGCCAACTTAGGACAGCGACAGATACGCAGTATTTT. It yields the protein CASSQLRTATDTQYF.

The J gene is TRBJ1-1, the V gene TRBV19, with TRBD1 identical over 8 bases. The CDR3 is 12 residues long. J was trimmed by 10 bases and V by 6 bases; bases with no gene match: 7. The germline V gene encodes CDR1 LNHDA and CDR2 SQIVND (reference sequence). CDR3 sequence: CASSRQGARAFF. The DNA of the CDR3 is TGTGCCAGTAGCCGCCAGGGGGCGAGAGCTTTCTTT.

The CDR3 DNA sequence: TGTGCCAGCAGCCGCAGGGGCGAAGATACGCAGTATTTT. This encodes CASSRRGEDTQYF. The chain carries TRBV3-1 (or the pseudogene TRBV3-2) and TRBJ2-3, with D perhaps matching TRBD1 (6 bases). Germline values: CDR1 LGHDT, CDR2 YNNKEL (reference sequence). Trimming left V 4 bases short and J 5 bases short, with 10 bases between. The CDR3 extends over 13 amino acids.

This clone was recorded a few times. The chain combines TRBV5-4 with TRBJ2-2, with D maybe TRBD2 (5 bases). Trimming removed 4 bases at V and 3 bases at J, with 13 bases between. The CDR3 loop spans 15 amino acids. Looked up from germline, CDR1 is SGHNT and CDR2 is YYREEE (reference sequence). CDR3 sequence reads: CASSVQIGDTGELFF. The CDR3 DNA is TGTGCCAGCAGCGTGCAAATCGGGGACACCGGGGAGCTGTTTTTT.

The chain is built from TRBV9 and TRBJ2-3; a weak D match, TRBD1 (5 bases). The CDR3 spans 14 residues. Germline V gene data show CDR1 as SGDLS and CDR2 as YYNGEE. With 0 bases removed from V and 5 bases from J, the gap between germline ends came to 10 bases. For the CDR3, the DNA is TGTGCCAGCAGCGTAGCTAACCAGGGAGATACGCAGTATTTT. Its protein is CASSVANQGDTQYF.

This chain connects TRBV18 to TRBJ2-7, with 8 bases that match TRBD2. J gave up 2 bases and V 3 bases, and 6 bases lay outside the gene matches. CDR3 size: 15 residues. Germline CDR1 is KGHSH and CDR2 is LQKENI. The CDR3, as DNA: TGTGCCAGCTCACCTCAAAGCGGGGGTACCTACGAGCAGTACTTC. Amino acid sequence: CASSPQSGGTYEQYF.

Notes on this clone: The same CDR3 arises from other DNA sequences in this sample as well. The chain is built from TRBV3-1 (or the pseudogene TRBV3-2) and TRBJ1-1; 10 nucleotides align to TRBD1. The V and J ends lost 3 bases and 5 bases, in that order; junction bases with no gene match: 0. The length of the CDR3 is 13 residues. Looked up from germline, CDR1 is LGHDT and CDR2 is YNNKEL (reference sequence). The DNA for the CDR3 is TGTGCCAGCAGCCAGGACAGGGGGACTGAAGCTTTCTTT. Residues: CASSQDRGTEAFF.

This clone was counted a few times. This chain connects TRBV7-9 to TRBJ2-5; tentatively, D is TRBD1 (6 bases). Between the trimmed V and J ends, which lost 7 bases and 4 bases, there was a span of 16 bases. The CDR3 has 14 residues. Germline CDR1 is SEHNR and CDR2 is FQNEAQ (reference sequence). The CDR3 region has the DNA TGTGCCAGCACCTCGCGGACAGACGGAGAGACCCAGTACTTC. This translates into CASTSRTDGETQYF.

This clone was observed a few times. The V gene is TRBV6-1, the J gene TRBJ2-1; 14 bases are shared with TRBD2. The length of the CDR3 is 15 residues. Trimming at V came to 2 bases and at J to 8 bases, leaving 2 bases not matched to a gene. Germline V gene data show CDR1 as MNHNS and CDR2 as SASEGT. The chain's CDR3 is CASSEPGLAGDEQFF. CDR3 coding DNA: TGTGCCAGCAGTGAACCGGGACTAGCGGGAGATGAGCAGTTCTTC.

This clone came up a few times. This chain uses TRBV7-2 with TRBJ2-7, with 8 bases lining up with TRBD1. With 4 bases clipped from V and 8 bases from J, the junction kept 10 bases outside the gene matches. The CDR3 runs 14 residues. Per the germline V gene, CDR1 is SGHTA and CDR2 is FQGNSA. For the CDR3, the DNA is TGTGCCAGCAGCTCCCAATTACAGGGGGTACAGCAGTACTTC. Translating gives CASSSQLQGVQQYF. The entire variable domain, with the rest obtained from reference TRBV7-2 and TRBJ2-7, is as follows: GAGVSQSPSNKVTEKGKDVELRCDPISGHTALYWYRQSLGQGLEFLIYFQGNSAPDKSGLPSDRFSAERTGGSVSTLTIQRTQQEDSAVYLCASSSQLQGVQQYFGPGTRLTVT.

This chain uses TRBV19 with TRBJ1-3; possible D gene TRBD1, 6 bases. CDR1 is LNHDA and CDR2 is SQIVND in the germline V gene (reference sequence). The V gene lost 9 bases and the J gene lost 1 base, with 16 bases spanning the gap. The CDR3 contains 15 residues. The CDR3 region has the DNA TGTGCCAGCCGCCCGCCCGGACAGTCTGGAAACACCATATATTTT. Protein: CASRPPGQSGNTIYF.